One T cell receptor beta chain is described in this entry. These data come from a study of spatial heterogeneity in lung cancer. V dropped 5 bases and J dropped 2 bases, with 13 bases sitting between them. This CDR3 is built from 15 residues. Single TCR cDNA molecules each had their own unique molecular identifier. TCRdb ran MiXCR on the 5' RACE reads and lists one entry per CDR3 protein. The sample lists more than 60,000 distinct CDR3 sequences, about 6.3% occurring once. The time point was: sample taken at primary tumor resection. The receptor's source is a female donor with early-stage non-small cell lung cancer. The chain couples TRBV12-3 or TRBV12-4 to TRBJ2-1; D is possibly TRBD1 (7 bases). The specimen was PBMCs, collected at surgery. CDR3 sequence reads: CASSIQGGPYNEQFF. For the CDR3, the DNA is TGTGCCAGCAGTATCCAGGGGGGCCCCTACAATGAGCAGTTCTTC.